A single sample is the source of the 7 T cell receptor beta chains below, sequenced in a study of cytotoxic CD8 clonotypes in ibrutinib-treated CLL. Measured with immunoSEQ multiplex PCR; TCRdb has only the in-frame clones, and not every one. The sample records more than 70,000 clones, roughly 77% being singletons. The specimen was PBMCs, collected after 12 months of ibrutinib treatment. These receptors originate from a human donor with chronic lymphocytic leukemia.

The V and J genes are TRBV10-2 and TRBJ1-5, with D tentatively TRBD1 (5 bases). Germline CDR1 WSHSY, CDR2 SAAADI. Deletions cut 4 bases from V and 6 bases from J, with 10 bases between. CDR3 length: 13 residues. This chain's CDR3 is CASSVGGAQPQHF. The CDR3, as DNA: TGCGCCAGCAGTGTCGGGGGTGCTCAGCCCCAGCATTTT.

The table lists this clone with many counts. V is TRBV4-2 and J is TRBJ2-1; D is perhaps TRBD2 (6 bases). The V gene's germline CDR1 is LGHNA and CDR2 YNFKEQ. V was shortened by 4 bases and J by 15 bases, with 19 bases between the two germline ends. The CDR3 contains 13 residues. CDR3 nucleotide sequence: TGTGCCAGCAGCCTTCTGCGGGGCGTGGGTTTGTTCTTC. It is translated as CASSLLRGVGLFF.

The genes are TRBV25-1 and TRBJ1-2; a weak D match, TRBD1 (5 bases). The germline V gene encodes CDR1 MGHDK and CDR2 SYGVNS. The CDR3 loop spans 14 amino acids. V was cut by 1 base and J by 4 bases, with 10 bases left in between. CDR3 bases: TGTGCCAGCAGTGAATTCGGCAGGGTCTATGGCTACACCTTC. Its protein product is CASSEFGRVYGYTF.

V gene TRBV7-2 combines with J gene TRBJ2-4; perhaps TRBD1 as D (6 bases). CDR3 length: 15 amino acids. Trimming removed 6 bases at V and 0 bases at J, with 12 bases between. Germline assignment: CDR1 SGHTA and CDR2 FQGNSA. CDR3 sequence (DNA): TGTGCCAGCAGGGGGCCAGGGGAAGCCAAAAACATTCAGTACTTC. Its protein is CASRGPGEAKNIQYF. The full variable domain, completed using reference TRBV7-2 and TRBJ2-4, is GAGVSQSPSNKVTEKGKDVELRCDPISGHTALYWYRQSLGQGLEFLIYFQGNSAPDKSGLPSDRFSAERTGGSVSTLTIQRTQQEDSAVYLCASRGPGEAKNIQYFGAGTRLSVL.

The chain is built from TRBV7-2 and TRBJ2-3; perhaps TRBD1 as D (5 bases). The CDR3 has 14 residues. Looked up from germline, CDR1 is SGHTA and CDR2 is FQGNSA. V shed 3 bases and J shed 0 bases, with 7 bases lying between them. The CDR3 loop reads CASSFQGSTDTQYF. CDR3 DNA: TGTGCCAGCAGCTTCCAGGGCAGCACAGATACGCAGTATTTT.

The CDR3 reads CASTPRGYGNTIYF. The CDR3, as DNA: TGTGCCAGCACCCCCAGGGGATACGGAAACACCATATATTTT. V usage is TRBV7-8 and J usage is TRBJ1-3, with D maybe TRBD1 (6 bases). The CDR3 runs to 14 residues. The V end lost 7 bases, the J end lost 4 bases, and 14 bases lay between the germline ends. From germline, CDR1 is SGHVS and CDR2 FQNEAQ.

V usage is TRBV5-1 and J usage is TRBJ2-7, with D perhaps being TRBD1 or TRBD2 (5 bases each). CDR3 length equals 15 residues. Trimming left V 1 base short and J 2 bases short, with 13 bases between. CDR1 is SGHRS and CDR2 is YFSETQ in the germline V gene. This CDR3 is CASSLQGRMTYEQYF. DNA of the CDR3: TGCGCCAGCAGCTTGCAGGGACGCATGACCTACGAGCAGTACTTC.